The sequence of this T cell receptor (beta chain) was determined in a study of T cell repertoires and HLA-DP antigens. In the study overall: One stimulator alloantigen differed from self by one groove amino acid; the other by ten. Study findings and constraints: Naive and memory CD4+ cells were analysed together, not apart.

The table lists this clone with a few counts. What it binds is not known. There are 17 residues in the CDR3. V dropped 3 bases and J dropped 2; count of bases not matched to a gene: 11. Germline CDR1 and CDR2: SGHVS and FQNEAQ. This table comes from immunoSEQ multiplex PCR, and its TCRdb copy is limited to in-frame clones, with some not included. The sample contains around 100,000 clones, almost 95% of which appear only once. This chain links TRBV7-8 with TRBJ2-5; TRBD2 aligns across 8 bases. The sequencing sample was made of CD4+ T cells from PBMCs. The source of this sequence is a young woman in good health and CMV-seronegative. In DNA form, the CDR3 reads TGTGCCAGCAGCTTCCGCGCGAGCGGGGGAACTCAAGAGACCCAGTACTTC. Its translation is CASSFRASGGTQETQYF.